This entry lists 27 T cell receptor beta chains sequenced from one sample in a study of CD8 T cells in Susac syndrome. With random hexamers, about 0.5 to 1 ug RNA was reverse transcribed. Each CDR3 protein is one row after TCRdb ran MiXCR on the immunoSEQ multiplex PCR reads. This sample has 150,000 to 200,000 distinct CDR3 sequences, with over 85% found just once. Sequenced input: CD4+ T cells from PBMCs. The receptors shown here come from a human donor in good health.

CDR3 sequence reads: CASSSPGQEPGKLFF. DNA for the CDR3: TGTGCCAGCAGCTCGCCGGGACAGGAACCGGGAAAACTGTTTTTT. V gene TRBV7-9 combines with J gene TRBJ1-4; 8 nucleotides line up with TRBD1. Germline values: CDR1 SEHNR, CDR2 FQNEAQ (reference sequence). The V and J ends lost 4 bases and 10 bases, in that order; junction bases with no gene match: 11. There are 15 residues in the CDR3.

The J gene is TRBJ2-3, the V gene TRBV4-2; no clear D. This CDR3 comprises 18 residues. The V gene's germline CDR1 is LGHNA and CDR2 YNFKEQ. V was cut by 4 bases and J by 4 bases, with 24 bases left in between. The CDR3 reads CASSRPYPGPRSPDTQYF. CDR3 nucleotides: TGTGCCAGCAGCCGGCCCTACCCTGGGCCTAGATCCCCAGATACGCAGTATTTT.

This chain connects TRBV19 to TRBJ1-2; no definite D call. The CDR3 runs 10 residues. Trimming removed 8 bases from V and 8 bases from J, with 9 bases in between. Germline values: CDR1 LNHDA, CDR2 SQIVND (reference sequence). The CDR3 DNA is TGTGCCAGTGAGCTTATGGGCTACACCTTC. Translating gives CASELMGYTF.

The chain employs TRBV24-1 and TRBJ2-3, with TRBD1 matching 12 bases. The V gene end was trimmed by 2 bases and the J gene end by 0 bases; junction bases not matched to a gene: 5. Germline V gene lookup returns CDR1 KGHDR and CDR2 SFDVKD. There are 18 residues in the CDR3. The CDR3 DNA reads TGTGCCACCAGTGATTGGGGGACAGGGGGCGGGAGCACAGATACGCAGTATTTT. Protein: CATSDWGTGGGSTDTQYF.

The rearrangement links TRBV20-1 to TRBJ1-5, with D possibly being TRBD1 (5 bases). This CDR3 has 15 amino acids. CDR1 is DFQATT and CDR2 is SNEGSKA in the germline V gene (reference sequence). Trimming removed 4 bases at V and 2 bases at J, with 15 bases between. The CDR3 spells CSAIPGRVGNQPQHF. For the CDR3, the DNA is TGCAGTGCTATCCCGGGCAGGGTTGGCAATCAGCCCCAGCATTTT.

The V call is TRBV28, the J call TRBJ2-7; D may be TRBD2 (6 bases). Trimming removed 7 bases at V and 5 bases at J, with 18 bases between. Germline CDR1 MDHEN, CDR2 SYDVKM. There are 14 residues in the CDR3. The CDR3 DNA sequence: TGTGCCAGCACCCCAAGTATCGGGGGTCACGAGCAGTACTTC. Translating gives CASTPSIGGHEQYF.

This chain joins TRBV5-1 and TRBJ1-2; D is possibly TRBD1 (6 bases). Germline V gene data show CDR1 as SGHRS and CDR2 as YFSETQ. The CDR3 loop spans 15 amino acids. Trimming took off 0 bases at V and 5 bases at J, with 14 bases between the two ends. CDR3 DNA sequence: TGCGCCAGCAGCTTGGAGGGGGAAGTTCGGTATGGCTACACCTTC. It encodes CASSLEGEVRYGYTF.

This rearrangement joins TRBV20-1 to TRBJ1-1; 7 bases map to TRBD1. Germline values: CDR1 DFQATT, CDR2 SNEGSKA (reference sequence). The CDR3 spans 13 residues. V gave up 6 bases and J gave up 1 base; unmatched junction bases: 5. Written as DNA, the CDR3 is TGCAGTGCAGACAGACAGGGGAACACTGAAGCTTTCTTT. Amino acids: CSADRQGNTEAFF.

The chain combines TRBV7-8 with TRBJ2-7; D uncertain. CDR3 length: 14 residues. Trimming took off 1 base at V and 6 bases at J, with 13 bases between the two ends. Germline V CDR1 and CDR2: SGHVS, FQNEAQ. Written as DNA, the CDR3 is TGTGCCAGCAGCTTAGGGCCGGGTCCGAGCGAGCAGTACGTC. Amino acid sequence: CASSLGPGPSEQYV.

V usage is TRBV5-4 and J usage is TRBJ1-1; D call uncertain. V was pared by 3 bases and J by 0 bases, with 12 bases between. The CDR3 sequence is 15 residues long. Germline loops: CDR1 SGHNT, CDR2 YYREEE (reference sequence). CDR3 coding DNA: TGTGCCAGCAGCTCGGGAGGAGAGATGAACACTGAAGCTTTCTTT. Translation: CASSSGGEMNTEAFF.

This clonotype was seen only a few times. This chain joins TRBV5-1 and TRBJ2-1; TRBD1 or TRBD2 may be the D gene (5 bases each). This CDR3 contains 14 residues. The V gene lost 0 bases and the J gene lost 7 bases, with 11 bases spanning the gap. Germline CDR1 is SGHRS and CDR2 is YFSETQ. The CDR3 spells CASSLASGGNEQFF. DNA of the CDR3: TGCGCCAGCAGCTTGGCCTCTGGGGGAAATGAGCAGTTCTTC.

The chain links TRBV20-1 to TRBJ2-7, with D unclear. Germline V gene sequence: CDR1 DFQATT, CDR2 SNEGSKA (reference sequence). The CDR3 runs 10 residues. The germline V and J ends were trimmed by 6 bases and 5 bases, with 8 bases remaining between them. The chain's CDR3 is CSAAIDEQYF. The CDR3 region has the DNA TGCAGTGCCGCCATCGACGAGCAGTACTTC.

The CDR3 DNA is TGCGCCAGCAGCCCCAACGGTTTCAATCAGCCCCAGCATTTT. It specifies CASSPNGFNQPQHF. The rearrangement links TRBV5-1 to TRBJ1-5; no definite D call. The CDR3 is 14 residues long. Looked up from germline, CDR1 is SGHRS and CDR2 is YFSETQ. The V gene lost 4 bases and the J gene lost 3 bases, with 11 bases spanning the gap.

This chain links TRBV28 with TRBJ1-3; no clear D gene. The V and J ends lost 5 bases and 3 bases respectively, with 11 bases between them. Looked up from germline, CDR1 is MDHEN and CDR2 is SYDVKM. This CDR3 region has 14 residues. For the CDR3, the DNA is TGTGCCAGCAGTCGTCCCGAGATTGGAAACACCATATATTTT. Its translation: CASSRPEIGNTIYF.

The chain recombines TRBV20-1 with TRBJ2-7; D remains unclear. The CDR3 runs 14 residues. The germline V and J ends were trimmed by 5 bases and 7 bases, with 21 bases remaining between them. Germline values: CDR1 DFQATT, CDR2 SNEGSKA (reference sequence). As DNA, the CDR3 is TGCAGTGCTCCTGATAGTAGGAAGGTGGCAGAGCAGTACGTC. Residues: CSAPDSRKVAEQYV.

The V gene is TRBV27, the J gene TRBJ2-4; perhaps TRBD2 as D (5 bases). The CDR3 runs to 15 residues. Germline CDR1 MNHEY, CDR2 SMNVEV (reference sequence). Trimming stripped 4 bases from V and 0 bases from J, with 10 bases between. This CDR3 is CASSSGEVAKNIQYF. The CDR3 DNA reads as TGTGCCAGCAGTTCCGGGGAAGTAGCCAAAAACATTCAGTACTTC.

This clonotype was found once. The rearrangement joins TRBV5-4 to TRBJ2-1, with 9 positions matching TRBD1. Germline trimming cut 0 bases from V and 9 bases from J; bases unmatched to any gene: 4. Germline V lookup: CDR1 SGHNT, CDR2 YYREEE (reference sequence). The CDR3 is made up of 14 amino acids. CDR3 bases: TGTGCCAGCAGCTTGGAACAGGGGGCTAGTGAGCAGTTCTTC. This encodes CASSLEQGASEQFF.

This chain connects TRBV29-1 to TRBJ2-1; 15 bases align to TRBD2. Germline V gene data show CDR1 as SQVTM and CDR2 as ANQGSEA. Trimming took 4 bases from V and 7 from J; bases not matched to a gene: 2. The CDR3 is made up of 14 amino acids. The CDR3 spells CSVGTSGGVNEQFF. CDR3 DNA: TGCAGCGTTGGGACTAGCGGGGGGGTTAATGAGCAGTTCTTC.

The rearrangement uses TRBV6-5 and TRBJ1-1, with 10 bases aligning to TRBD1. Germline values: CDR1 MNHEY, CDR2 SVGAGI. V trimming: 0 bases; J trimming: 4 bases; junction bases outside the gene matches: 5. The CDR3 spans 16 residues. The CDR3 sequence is CASSYSGTGVGTEAFF. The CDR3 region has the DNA TGTGCCAGCAGTTACTCAGGGACAGGGGTTGGCACTGAAGCTTTCTTT.

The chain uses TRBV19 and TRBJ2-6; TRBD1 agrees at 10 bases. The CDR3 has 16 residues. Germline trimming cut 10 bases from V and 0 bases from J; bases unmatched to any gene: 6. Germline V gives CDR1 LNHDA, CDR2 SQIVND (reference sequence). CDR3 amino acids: CATWDRGNSGANVLTF. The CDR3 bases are TGTGCCACGTGGGACAGGGGAAACTCTGGGGCCAACGTCCTGACTTTC.

CDR3 sequence: CSASPRANGYTF. The CDR3 DNA sequence: TGCAGTGCTAGCCCCAGGGCAAATGGCTACACCTTC. The J gene is TRBJ1-2, the V gene TRBV20-1, with D possibly being TRBD1 (5 bases). Germline V CDR1 and CDR2: DFQATT, SNEGSKA (reference sequence). The germline V and J ends were trimmed by 3 bases and 6 bases, with 11 bases remaining between them. The length of the CDR3 is 12 residues.

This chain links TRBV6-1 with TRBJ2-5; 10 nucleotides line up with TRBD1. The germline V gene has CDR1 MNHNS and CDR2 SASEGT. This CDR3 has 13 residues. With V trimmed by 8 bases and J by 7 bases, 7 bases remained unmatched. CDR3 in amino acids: CASQGQGIWTQYF. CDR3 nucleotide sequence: TGTGCCAGCCAGGGACAGGGGATTTGGACCCAGTACTTC.

CDR3 sequence reads: CASSSWAAPSYEQYV. DNA for the CDR3: TGCGCCAGCAGCTCATGGGCAGCCCCCTCCTACGAGCAGTACGTC. The chain couples TRBV5-1 to TRBJ2-7, with D unclear. Trimming removed 3 bases from V and 0 bases from J, with 13 bases in between. The CDR3 spans 15 residues. Per the germline V gene, CDR1 is SGHRS and CDR2 is YFSETQ.

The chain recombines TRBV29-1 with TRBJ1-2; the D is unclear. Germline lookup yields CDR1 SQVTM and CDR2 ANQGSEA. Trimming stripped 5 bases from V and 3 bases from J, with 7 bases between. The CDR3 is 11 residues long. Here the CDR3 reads CSVTRHYGYTF. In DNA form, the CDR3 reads TGCAGCGTTACCAGGCACTATGGCTACACCTTC.

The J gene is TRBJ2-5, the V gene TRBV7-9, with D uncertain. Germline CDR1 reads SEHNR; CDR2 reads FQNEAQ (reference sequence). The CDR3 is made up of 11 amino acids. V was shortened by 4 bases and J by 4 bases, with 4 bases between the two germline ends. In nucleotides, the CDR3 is TGTGCCAGCAGCTCCACAGAGACCCAGTACTTC. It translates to CASSSTETQYF.

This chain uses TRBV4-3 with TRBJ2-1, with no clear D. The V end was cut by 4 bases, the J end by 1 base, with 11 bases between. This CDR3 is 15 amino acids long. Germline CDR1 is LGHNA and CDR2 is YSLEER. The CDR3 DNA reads TGCGCCAGCAGCCCGGATTTCTCATCCTACAATGAGCAGTTCTTC. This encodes CASSPDFSSYNEQFF.

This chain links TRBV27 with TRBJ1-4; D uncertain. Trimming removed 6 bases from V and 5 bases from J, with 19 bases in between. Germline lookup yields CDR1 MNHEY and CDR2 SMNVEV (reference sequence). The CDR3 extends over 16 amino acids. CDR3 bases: TGTGCCAGCAGATCATCGTGGACCCTACACAATGAAAAACTGTTTTTT. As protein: CASRSSWTLHNEKLFF.